The T cell receptor beta chain described here comes from a study of blood T cell repertoires in COVID-19. For the study at large: COVID-19 samples from acute and convalescent phases originated in the United States, Italy and Spain.

In the authors' workflow: How many nucleated cells were present was estimated from reference gene primer amplification. Profiled with immunoSEQ multiplex PCR; TCRdb holds only in-frame clones, not every one. V, J and clone size derive from that table, while D and trimming were established from the DNA sequence. The repertoire includes some 340,000 clones, around 87% of them detected once, and roughly 5.2% sits in the top ten. Donors were grouped by their self-reported clinical history. Before being deemed recovered, Cohort 3 donors had two negative PCRs, clearance, or symptom resolution. This clonotype was sampled from a woman aged 25 to 39 who had recovered from COVID-19. The sequenced material came from PBMCs or T cells enriched from blood (not recorded which).

The CDR3 nucleotides read TGTGCCAGTAGTATATCAGTGGGGCAAGCAGGGATCTCCTACGAGCAGTACTTC. Translating it yields CASSISVGQAGISYEQYF. The V gene is TRBV19, the J gene TRBJ2-7; TRBD1 is a possible D gene (5 bases). Trimming removed 2 bases from V and 0 bases from J, with 20 bases in between. Per the germline V gene, CDR1 is LNHDA and CDR2 is SQIVND (reference sequence). The CDR3 spans 18 residues.